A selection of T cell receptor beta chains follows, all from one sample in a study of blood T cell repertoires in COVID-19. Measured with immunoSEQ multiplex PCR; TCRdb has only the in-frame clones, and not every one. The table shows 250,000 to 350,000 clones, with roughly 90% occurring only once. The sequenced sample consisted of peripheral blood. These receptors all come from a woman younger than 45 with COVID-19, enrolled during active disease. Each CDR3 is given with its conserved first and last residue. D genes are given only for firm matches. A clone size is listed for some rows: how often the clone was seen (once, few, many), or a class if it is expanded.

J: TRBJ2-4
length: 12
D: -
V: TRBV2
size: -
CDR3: CASSRQENIQYF
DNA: TGTGCCAGCAGTCGACAGGAAAACATTCAGTACTTC

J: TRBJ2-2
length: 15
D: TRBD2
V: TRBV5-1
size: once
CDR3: CASGSGSGNTGELFF
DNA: TGCGCCAGCGGAAGCGGGAGCGGGAACACCGGGGAGCTGTTTTTT

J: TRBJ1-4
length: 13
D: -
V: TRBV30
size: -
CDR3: CAWGNRNNEKLFF
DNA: TGTGCCTGGGGAAACAGAAATAATGAAAAACTGTTTTTT

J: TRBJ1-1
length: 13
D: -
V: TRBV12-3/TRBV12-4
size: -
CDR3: CASTRGLNTEAFF
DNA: TGTGCCAGCACAAGGGGATTGAACACTGAAGCTTTCTTT

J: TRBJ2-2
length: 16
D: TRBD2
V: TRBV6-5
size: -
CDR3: CASSLTGTSRAGELFF
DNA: TGTGCCAGCAGTTTAACCGGGACTAGCAGGGCCGGGGAGCTGTTTTTT

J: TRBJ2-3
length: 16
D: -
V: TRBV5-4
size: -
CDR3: CASRSLDGRATDTQYF
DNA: TGTGCCAGCAGATCCCTGGACGGGAGAGCCACAGATACGCAGTATTTT

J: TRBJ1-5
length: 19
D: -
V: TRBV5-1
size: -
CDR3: CASSTRDTPGLTSNQPQHF
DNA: TGCGCCAGCAGCACCCGGGACACTCCGGGGCTTACTAGCAATCAGCCCCAGCATTTT

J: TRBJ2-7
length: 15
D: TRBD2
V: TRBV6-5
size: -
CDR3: CASRLTSGSVYEQYF
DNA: TGTGCCAGCAGACTAACTAGCGGGAGTGTATACGAGCAGTACTTC

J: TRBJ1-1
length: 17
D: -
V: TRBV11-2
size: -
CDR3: CASSLGQGFALNTEAFF
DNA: TGTGCCAGCAGTTTAGGGCAGGGCTTCGCTTTGAACACTGAAGCTTTCTTT

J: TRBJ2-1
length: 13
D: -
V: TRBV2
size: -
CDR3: CASSEGSGQFQFF
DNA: TGTGCCAGCAGTGAGGGTAGCGGCCAGTTCCAGTTCTTC

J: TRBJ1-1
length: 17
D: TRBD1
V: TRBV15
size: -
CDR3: CATSRDLPGQGASVAFF
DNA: TGTGCCACCAGCAGAGATCTCCCGGGACAGGGGGCGTCAGTCGCTTTCTTT

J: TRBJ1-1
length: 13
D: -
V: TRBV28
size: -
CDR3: CASKEEVNTEAFF
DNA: TGTGCCAGCAAGGAGGAGGTGAACACTGAAGCTTTCTTT

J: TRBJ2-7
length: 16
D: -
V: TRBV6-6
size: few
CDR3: CASRSFGGGATYEQYF
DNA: TGTGCCAGCAGAAGCTTTGGGGGAGGAGCCACTTACGAGCAGTACTTC

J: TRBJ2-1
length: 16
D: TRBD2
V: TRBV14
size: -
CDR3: CASSSNRGSSYNEQFF
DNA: TGTGCCAGCAGCTCAAACCGCGGGAGCTCCTACAATGAGCAGTTCTTC

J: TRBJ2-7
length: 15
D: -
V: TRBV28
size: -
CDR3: CASSFEVRAAYEQYF
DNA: TGTGCCAGCAGTTTCGAGGTCAGGGCGGCCTACGAGCAGTACTTC

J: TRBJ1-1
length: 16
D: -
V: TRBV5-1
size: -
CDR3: CASSLSPGSPGTEAFF
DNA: TGCGCCAGCAGCTTGTCCCCCGGGTCTCCGGGCACTGAAGCTTTCTTT

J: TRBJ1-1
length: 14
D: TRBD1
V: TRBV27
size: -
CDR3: CASSLQGASTEAFF
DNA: TGTGCCAGCAGTTTACAGGGGGCTTCCACTGAAGCTTTCTTT

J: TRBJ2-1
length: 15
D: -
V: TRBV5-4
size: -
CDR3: CASSGGARRPNEQFF
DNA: TGTGCCAGCAGCGGCGGGGCCAGAAGGCCCAATGAGCAGTTCTTC

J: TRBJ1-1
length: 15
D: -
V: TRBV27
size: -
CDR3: CASSETVYRNTEAFF
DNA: TGTGCCAGCAGTGAGACAGTCTATCGGAACACTGAAGCTTTCTTT

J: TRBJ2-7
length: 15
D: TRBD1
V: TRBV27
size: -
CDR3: CASSLGGQGVYEQYF
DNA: TGTGCCAGCAGTTTGGGAGGACAGGGGGTATACGAGCAGTACTTC

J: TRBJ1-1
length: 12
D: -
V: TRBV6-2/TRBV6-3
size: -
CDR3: CASSLDGGAGVF
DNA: TGTGCCAGCAGTCTGGACGGAGGTGCGGGGGTCTTT

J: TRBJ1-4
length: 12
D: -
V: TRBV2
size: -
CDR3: CASKGDNEKLFF
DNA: TGTGCCAGCAAAGGGGATAATGAAAAACTGTTTTTT

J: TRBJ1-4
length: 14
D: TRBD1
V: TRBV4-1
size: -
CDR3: CASSQGTGDEKLFF
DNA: TGCGCCAGCAGCCAAGGGACAGGGGACGAAAAACTGTTTTTT

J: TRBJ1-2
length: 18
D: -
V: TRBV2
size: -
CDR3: CASSVARRLQGGNYGYTF
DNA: TGTGCCAGCAGTGTGGCCAGGCGGCTACAGGGAGGGAACTATGGCTACACCTTC

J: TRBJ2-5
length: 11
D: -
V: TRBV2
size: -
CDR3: CGGGQQETQYF
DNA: TGTGGAGGGGGACAACAAGAGACCCAGTACTTC

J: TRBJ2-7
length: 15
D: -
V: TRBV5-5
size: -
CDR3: CASSLERGDTYEQYF
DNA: TGTGCCAGCAGCTTGGAAAGGGGCGATACCTACGAGCAGTACTTC

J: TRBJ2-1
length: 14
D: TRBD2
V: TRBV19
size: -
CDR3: CASTPSGPYNEQFF
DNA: TGTGCCAGTACCCCTAGCGGGCCGTACAATGAGCAGTTCTTC

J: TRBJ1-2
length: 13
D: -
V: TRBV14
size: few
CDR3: CASSQDLAYGYTF
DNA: TGTGCCAGCAGCCAAGATCTGGCCTATGGCTACACCTTC

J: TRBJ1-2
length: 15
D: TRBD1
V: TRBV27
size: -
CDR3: CASSLKTGGVNGYTF
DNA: TGTGCCAGCAGTTTAAAGACAGGGGGCGTCAATGGCTACACCTTC

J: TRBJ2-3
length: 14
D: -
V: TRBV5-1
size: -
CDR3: CASSLAPQGDTQYF
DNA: TGCGCCAGCAGCTTGGCTCCTCAGGGGGATACGCAGTATTTT

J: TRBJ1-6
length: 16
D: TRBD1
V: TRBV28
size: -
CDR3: CASSLEPPGGNSPLHF
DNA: TGTGCCAGCAGTTTAGAGCCACCAGGGGGTAATTCACCCCTCCACTTT

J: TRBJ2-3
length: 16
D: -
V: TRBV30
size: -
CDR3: CAWSKYGAAVTDTQYF
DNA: TGTGCCTGGAGTAAATATGGAGCGGCCGTCACAGATACGCAGTATTTT

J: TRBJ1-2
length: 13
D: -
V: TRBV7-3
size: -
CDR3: CASSAGVGYGYTF
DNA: TGTGCCAGCAGTGCGGGGGTCGGCTATGGCTACACCTTC

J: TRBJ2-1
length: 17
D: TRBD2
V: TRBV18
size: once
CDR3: CASSSFHSGQTYNEQFF
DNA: TGTGCCAGCTCATCTTTCCATAGCGGGCAAACATACAATGAGCAGTTCTTC

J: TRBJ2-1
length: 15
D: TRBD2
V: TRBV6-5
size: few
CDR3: CASSLSSGSHNEQFF
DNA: TGTGCCAGCAGTCTTTCTAGCGGGAGTCACAATGAGCAGTTCTTC

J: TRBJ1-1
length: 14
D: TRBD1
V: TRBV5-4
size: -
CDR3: CASRRDRGRGEAFF
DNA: TGTGCCAGCAGACGCGACAGGGGGCGAGGTGAAGCTTTCTTT

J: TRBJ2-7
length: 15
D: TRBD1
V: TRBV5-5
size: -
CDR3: CASSFGTGSPNEQYF
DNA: TGTGCCAGCAGCTTCGGGACAGGCAGCCCTAACGAGCAGTACTTC

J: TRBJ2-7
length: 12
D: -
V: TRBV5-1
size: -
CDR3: CASSLAGDEQYF
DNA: TGCGCCAGCAGCTTGGCCGGGGACGAGCAGTACTTC

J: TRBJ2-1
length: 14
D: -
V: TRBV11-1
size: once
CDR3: CASSEQGSYNEQFF
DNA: TGTGCCAGCAGCGAACAGGGTTCCTACAATGAGCAGTTCTTC

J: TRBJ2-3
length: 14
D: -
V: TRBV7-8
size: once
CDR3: CASSYLASPDTQYF
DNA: TGTGCCAGCAGTTATCTAGCGTCCCCGGATACGCAGTATTTT

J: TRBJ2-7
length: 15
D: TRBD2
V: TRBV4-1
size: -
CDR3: CASSPPTSGRYEQYF
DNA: TGCGCCAGCAGCCCTCCGACTAGCGGGAGATACGAGCAGTACTTC

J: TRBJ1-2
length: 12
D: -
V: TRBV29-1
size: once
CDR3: CSVVMGGYGYTF
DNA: TGCAGCGTTGTAATGGGGGGCTATGGCTACACCTTC

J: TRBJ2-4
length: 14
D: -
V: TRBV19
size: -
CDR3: CASNRGEAKNIQYF
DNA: TGTGCCAGTAACCGCGGCGAGGCCAAAAACATTCAGTACTTC

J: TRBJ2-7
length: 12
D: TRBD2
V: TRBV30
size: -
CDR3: CAWRGGSYEQYF
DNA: TGTGCCTGGAGGGGGGGGTCCTACGAGCAGTACTTC

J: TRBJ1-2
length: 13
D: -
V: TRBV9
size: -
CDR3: CASTNGGIYGYTF
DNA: TGTGCCAGCACCAACGGGGGGATCTATGGCTACACCTTC

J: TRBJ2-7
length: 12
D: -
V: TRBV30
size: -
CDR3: CAWSAAGTQQYF
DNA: TGTGCCTGGAGTGCTGCCGGGACACAGCAGTACTTC

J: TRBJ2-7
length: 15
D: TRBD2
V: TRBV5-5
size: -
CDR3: CASSLLAGGKYEQYF
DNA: TGTGCCAGCAGCTTGCTAGCGGGAGGGAAGTACGAGCAGTACTTC

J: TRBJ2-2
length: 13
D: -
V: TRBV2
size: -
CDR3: CASTPQRAGELFF
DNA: TGTGCCAGCACCCCCCAGAGGGCCGGGGAGCTGTTTTTT